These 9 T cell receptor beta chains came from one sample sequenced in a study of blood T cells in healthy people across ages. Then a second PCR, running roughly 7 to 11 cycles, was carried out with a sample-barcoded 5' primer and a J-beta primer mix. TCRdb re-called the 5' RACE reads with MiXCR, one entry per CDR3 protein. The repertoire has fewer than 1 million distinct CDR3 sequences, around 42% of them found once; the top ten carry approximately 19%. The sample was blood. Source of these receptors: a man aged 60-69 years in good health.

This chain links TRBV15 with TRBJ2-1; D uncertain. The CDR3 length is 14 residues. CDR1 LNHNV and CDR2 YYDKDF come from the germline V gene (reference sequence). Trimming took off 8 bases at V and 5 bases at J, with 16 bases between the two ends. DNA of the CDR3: TGTGCCACCGCCCGCGGTGACCCAAACAATGAGCAGTTCTTC. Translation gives CATARGDPNNEQFF.

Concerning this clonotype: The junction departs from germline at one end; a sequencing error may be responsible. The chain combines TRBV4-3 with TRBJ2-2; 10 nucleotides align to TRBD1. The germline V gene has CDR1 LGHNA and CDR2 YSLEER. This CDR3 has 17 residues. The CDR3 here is CTSSQRTGGSTTGGLFF. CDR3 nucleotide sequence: TGCACCAGCAGCCAAAGGACAGGGGGGTCGACCACCGGGGGGCTGTTTTTT.

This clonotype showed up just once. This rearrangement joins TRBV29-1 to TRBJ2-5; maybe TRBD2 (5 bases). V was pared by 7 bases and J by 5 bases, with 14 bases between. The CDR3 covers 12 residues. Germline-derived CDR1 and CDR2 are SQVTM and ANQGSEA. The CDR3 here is CSGHRGVETQYF. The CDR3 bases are TGCAGCGGTCATCGGGGTGTCGAGACCCAGTACTTC.

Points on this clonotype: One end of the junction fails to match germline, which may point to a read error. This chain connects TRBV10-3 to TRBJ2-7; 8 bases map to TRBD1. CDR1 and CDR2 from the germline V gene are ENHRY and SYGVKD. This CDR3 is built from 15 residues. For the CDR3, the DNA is TGTGCCATCAGTGATGAGGCAGGGGGCTCCTACGAGCGGTACTTC. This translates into CAISDEAGGSYERYF.

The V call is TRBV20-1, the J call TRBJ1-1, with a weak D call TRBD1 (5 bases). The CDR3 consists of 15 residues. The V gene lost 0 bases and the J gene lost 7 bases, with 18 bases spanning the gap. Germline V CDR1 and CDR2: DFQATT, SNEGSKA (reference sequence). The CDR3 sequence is CSARDSGGHTLEAFF. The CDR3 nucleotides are TGCAGTGCTAGAGACTCGGGTGGACACACCCTTGAAGCTTTCTTT.

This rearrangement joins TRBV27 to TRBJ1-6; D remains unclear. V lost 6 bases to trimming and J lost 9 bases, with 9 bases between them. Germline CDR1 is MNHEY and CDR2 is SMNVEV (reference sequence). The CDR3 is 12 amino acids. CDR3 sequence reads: CASRTASSPLHF. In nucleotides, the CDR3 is TGTGCCAGCAGAACAGCTAGTTCACCCCTCCACTTT.

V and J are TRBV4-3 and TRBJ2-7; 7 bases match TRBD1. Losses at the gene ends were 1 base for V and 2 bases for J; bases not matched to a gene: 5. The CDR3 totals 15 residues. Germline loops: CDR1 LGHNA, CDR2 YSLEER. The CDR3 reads CASSQASGQAYEQYF. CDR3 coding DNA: TGCGCCAGCAGCCAAGCGAGCGGACAGGCCTACGAGCAGTACTTC.

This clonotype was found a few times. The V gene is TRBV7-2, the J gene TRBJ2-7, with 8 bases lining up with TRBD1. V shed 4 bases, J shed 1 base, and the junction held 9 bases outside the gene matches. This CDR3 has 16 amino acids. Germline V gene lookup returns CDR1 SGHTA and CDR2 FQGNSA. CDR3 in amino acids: CASSSKTGDISYEQYF. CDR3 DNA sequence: TGTGCCAGCAGCTCAAAGACAGGGGATATTTCCTACGAGCAGTACTTC.

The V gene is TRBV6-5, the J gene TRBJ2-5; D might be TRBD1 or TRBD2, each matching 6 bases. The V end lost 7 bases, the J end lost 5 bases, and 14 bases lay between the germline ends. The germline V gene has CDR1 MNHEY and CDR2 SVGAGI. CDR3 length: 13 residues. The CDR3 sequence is CASKAGGAETQYF. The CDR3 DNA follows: TGTGCCAGCAAGGCCGGGGGCGCGGAGACCCAGTACTTC.